A selection of T cell receptor beta chains follows, all from one sample in a study of cytomegalovirus exposure and HLA in healthy donors. Here immunoSEQ multiplex PCR was the method, and the copy in TCRdb shows in-frame clones only, minus some. The table lists roughly 130,000 clones, around 80% of them singletons. Sample: PBMCs. Receptors were obtained from a young man in good health and CMV-seronegative. The CDR3 runs from the conserved cysteine through the conserved F or W. D genes are given only for firm matches. The listing skips clone size in some rows; elsewhere it reads once, few, many or a size class.

J gene,D gene,clone size,V gene,CDR3 DNA,CDR3 protein
TRBJ2-7,TRBD1,-,TRBV7-9,TGTGCCAGCAGCGAAACGACAGGGTACTACGAGCAGTACTTC,CASSETTGYYEQYF
TRBJ2-1,TRBD2,-,TRBV25-1,TGTGCCAGCAGCCGTGGGGGGGCCTACAATGAGCAGTTCTTC,CASSRGGAYNEQFF
TRBJ2-7,TRBD2,-,TRBV27,TGTGCCAGCAGTTTAACTAGCGGGTACTCCTACGAGCAGTACTTC,CASSLTSGYSYEQYF
TRBJ2-7,TRBD2,few,TRBV28,TGTGCCAGCAGTACCCCCGGGACTAACGAGCAGTACTTC,CASSTPGTNEQYF
TRBJ2-7,TRBD1,-,TRBV10-2,TGCGCCAGCAGTGTACTGGACAGGGAGCACGAGCAGTACTTC,CASSVLDREHEQYF
TRBJ1-5,TRBD1,-,TRBV10-2,TGCGCCAGCAGTCCCGGGACAGGGAGTACTCAGCCCCAGCATTTT,CASSPGTGSTQPQHF
TRBJ2-7,-,-,TRBV7-9,TGTGCCAGCAGCTCCTTCTCCTACGAGCAGTACTTC,CASSSFSYEQYF
TRBJ2-7,TRBD1,-,TRBV13,TGTGCCAGCAGCTCGGGACAGGGGAGTACCTACGAGCAGTACTTC,CASSSGQGSTYEQYF
TRBJ1-4,-,-,TRBV6-6,TGTGCCAGCAGTTTCGGGGAACAGCCAACTAATGAAAAACTGTTTTTT,CASSFGEQPTNEKLFF
TRBJ1-1,TRBD1,few,TRBV6-6,TGTGCCAGCAGTCGACAGGGGCGGAACACTGAAGCTTTCTTT,CASSRQGRNTEAFF
TRBJ1-2,-,once,TRBV27,TGTGCCAGCGGGAGAATAGGCTATGGCTACACCTTC,CASGRIGYGYTF
TRBJ2-7,TRBD2,-,TRBV18,TGTGCCAGCTCATCTTTAGCGGGACGGGACGAGCAGTACTTC,CASSSLAGRDEQYF
TRBJ1-2,-,-,TRBV29-1,TGCAGCGTTGAGGTTGTGGCAGGTCGATCCTATGGCTACACCTTC,CSVEVVAGRSYGYTF
TRBJ1-2,-,-,TRBV7-2,TGTGCCAGCAGCCCGACGACAGGTTTCTATGGCTACACCTTC,CASSPTTGFYGYTF
TRBJ1-2,-,-,TRBV6-5,TGTGCCAGCAGCCGACAGAACTATGGCTACACCTTC,CASSRQNYGYTF
TRBJ2-5,-,once,TRBV5-1,TGCGCCAGCAGCTTGTGGGCCCTGGATGGCCAAGAGACCCAGTACTTC,CASSLWALDGQETQYF
TRBJ1-6,TRBD1,-,TRBV15,TGTGCCACCAGCAACAGACGGGCGGGCAGGGGGAATTCACCCCTCCACTTT,CATSNRRAGRGNSPLHF
TRBJ2-7,TRBD1,once,TRBV7-8,TGTGCCAGCACGTTCAGGGACAGGGCCTACGAGCAGTACTTC,CASTFRDRAYEQYF
TRBJ2-7,TRBD1,-,TRBV4-1,TGCGCCAGCAGCAAAGTCCCCCGAGTCGGGACAGGTCCGGACGAGCAGTACTTC,CASSKVPRVGTGPDEQYF
TRBJ2-1,TRBD2,-,TRBV19,TGTGCCAGTAGTCGGACTAGCGGGAGCTCCTACAATGAGCAGTTCTTC,CASSRTSGSSYNEQFF
TRBJ2-1,TRBD2,-,TRBV9,TGTGCCAGCAGCGACGCCCCGACTAGCGGGAGCTACAATGAGCAGTTCTTC,CASSDAPTSGSYNEQFF
TRBJ2-7,-,-,TRBV28,TGTGCCAGCAGTTTAACTGGTACGGGGGAGCAGTACTTC,CASSLTGTGEQYF
TRBJ1-1,TRBD1,-,TRBV6-1,TGTGCCAGCAGAAGACAGGGATCCAGCGCTGAAGCTTTCTTT,CASRRQGSSAEAFF
TRBJ2-1,TRBD1,-,TRBV5-6,TGTGCCAGCAGCCTGACAGGGGCGAACCTCCACAATGAGCAGTTCTTC,CASSLTGANLHNEQFF
TRBJ2-3,TRBD2,-,TRBV28,TGTGCCAGCAGTTTACGGCTAGCGGGAGTAAATACGCAGTATTTT,CASSLRLAGVNTQYF
TRBJ1-6,-,-,TRBV6-5,TGTGCCAGCAGTTACTCGGGGGGGCGTATTGATTCACCCCTCCACTTT,CASSYSGGRIDSPLHF
TRBJ1-4,-,once,TRBV15,TGTGCCACCAGCAGAGATTCGTGGCAGGGGCGAAATGAAAAACTGTTTTTT,CATSRDSWQGRNEKLFF
TRBJ2-1,-,-,TRBV11-2,TGTGCCAGCAGCTTACGGGGGGTTGGGACATACAATGAGCAGTTCTTC,CASSLRGVGTYNEQFF
TRBJ1-2,TRBD1,-,TRBV7-2,TGTGCCAGCAGCTGGACAGGGTCCAACTATGGCTACACCTTC,CASSWTGSNYGYTF
TRBJ2-4,TRBD2,-,TRBV4-1,TGCGCCAGCAGCCAACTCCCGACTAGCGGGAGGCCGGTTGGAGCCAAAAACATTCAGTACTTC,CASSQLPTSGRPVGAKNIQYF
TRBJ1-4,-,many,TRBV28,TGTGCCAGTCGGTTTTTTGGGGGCTCTAATGAAAAACTGTTTTTT,CASRFFGGSNEKLFF
TRBJ2-2,TRBD1,-,TRBV6-1,TGTGCCAGCAGTGCGGCCGGGACAGAGGCCGGGGAGCTGTTTTTT,CASSAAGTEAGELFF